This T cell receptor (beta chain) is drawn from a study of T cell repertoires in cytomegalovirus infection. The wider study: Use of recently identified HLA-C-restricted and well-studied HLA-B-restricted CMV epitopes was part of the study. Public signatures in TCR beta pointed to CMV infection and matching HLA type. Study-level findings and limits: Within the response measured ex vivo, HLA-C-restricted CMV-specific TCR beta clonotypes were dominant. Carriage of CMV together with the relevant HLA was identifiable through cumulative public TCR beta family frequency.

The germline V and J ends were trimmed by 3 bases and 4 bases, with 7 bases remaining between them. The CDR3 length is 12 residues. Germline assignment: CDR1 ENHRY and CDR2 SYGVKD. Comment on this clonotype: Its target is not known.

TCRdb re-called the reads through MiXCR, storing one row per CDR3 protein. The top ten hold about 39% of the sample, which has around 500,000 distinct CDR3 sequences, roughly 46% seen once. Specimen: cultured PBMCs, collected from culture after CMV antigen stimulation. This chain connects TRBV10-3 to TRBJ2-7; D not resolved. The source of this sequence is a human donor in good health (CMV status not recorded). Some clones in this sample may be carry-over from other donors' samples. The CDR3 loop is CAISDVFYEQYF. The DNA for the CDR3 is TGTGCCATCAGTGATGTCTTTTACGAGCAGTACTTC.